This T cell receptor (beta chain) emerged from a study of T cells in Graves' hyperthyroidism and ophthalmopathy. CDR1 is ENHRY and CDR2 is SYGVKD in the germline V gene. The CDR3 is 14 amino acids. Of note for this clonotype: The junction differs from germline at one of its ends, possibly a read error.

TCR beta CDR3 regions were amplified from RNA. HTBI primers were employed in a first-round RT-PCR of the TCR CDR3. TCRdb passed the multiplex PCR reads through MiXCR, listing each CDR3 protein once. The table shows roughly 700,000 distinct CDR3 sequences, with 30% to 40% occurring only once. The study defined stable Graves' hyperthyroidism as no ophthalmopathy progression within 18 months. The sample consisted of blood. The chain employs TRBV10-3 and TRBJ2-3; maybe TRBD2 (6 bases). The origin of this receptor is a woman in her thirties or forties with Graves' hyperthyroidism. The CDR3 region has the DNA TGTGCCATCAGTGAGTCGGACGCCCCTAGCGATTCCAGGTTT. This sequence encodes CAISESDAPSDSRF.